A single sample gave rise to the 9 T cell receptor beta chains below, sequenced in a study of T cell responses to AZD1222 COVID-19 vaccine. Clones were read by immunoSEQ multiplex PCR, and TCRdb kept only the in-frame ones, dropping some. This table has about 140,000 clones, under 95% appearing once. The starting material was peripheral blood, obtained 28 days after the second AZD1222 dose. These receptor sequences come from an adult who received the AZD1222 COVID-19 vaccine.

This clone was seen a few times. CDR3 protein: CASSLGGKTNEQFF. In DNA form, the CDR3 reads TGTGCCAGCAGCTTGGGAGGAAAGACCAATGAGCAGTTCTTC. The V call is TRBV7-7, the J call TRBJ2-1; perhaps TRBD2 as D (6 bases). V shed 3 bases and J shed 6 bases, with 12 bases lying between them. The length of the CDR3 is 14 residues. Looked up from germline, CDR1 is SSHAT and CDR2 is FNYEAQ (reference sequence).

This sequence joins TRBV3-1 (or the pseudogene TRBV3-2) and TRBJ1-1, with no clear D. V shed 1 base and J shed 0 bases, with 6 bases lying between them. CDR1 is LGHDT, CDR2 YNNKEL, per germline (reference sequence). This CDR3 region has 14 residues. DNA for the CDR3: TGTGCCAGCAGCCAAGCGTACATGAACACTGAAGCTTTCTTT. It codes for CASSQAYMNTEAFF.

CDR3 in amino acids: CASSLAPGRTYEQYF. The CDR3 DNA reads TGTGCCAGCAGCTTGGCGCCGGGACGGACCTACGAGCAGTACTTC. The V gene is TRBV7-3, the J gene TRBJ2-7; TRBD1 or TRBD2 may be the D gene (5 bases each). This CDR3 region has 15 residues. The germline V and J ends were trimmed by 3 bases and 2 bases, with 14 bases remaining between them. Germline V gene data show CDR1 as SGHTA and CDR2 as FQGTGA.

The table lists this clone with a few counts. The chain employs TRBV7-2 and TRBJ2-1; 7 bases align to TRBD2. With V trimmed by 2 bases and J by 3 bases, 10 bases remained unmatched. The CDR3 runs to 17 residues. Germline V gene sequence: CDR1 SGHTA, CDR2 FQGNSA. The chain's CDR3 is CASSLQSGTGIYNEQFF. The DNA of the CDR3 is TGTGCCAGCAGCTTACAAAGCGGGACTGGAATCTACAATGAGCAGTTCTTC.

The count of this clone is one. This chain uses TRBV27 with TRBJ1-6; D remains ambiguous. CDR3 length: 14 amino acids. Trimming pared 3 bases from V and 9 bases from J, leaving 12 bases between. Germline V lookup: CDR1 MNHEY, CDR2 SMNVEV (reference sequence). CDR3 sequence (DNA): TGTGCCAGCAGTTTCCCGGGTATGGTTTCACCCCTCCACTTT. Its protein product is CASSFPGMVSPLHF.

J is TRBJ1-2 and V is TRBV6-5, with 9 positions matching TRBD1. In germline, CDR1 is MNHEY, CDR2 SVGAGI. The CDR3 loop spans 13 amino acids. V shed 5 bases and J 8 bases; nucleotides not matched to a gene: 6. The chain's CDR3 is CASSRGQGWGYTF. As DNA, the CDR3 is TGTGCCAGCAGTCGGGGACAGGGCTGGGGCTACACCTTC.

The chain links TRBV11-2 to TRBJ2-5; possible D gene TRBD2, 5 bases. This CDR3 comprises 13 residues. Trimming cost V 2 bases and J 5 bases, with 9 bases left between them. The germline CDR1 and CDR2 sequences are SGHAT and FQNNGV. The CDR3 DNA reads as TGTGCCAGCAGCTTACCTAGCTGGGAGACCCAGTACTTC. It translates to CASSLPSWETQYF.

The chain combines TRBV27 with TRBJ2-4; TRBD2 aligns across 10 bases. In germline, CDR1 is MNHEY, CDR2 SMNVEV (reference sequence). V trimming: 6 bases; J trimming: 4 bases; junction bases outside the gene matches: 12. This CDR3 region has 17 residues. In DNA form, the CDR3 reads TGTGCCAGCAGGCTAGCGGGGGCGGGGGCTGGGAAAAACATTCAGTACTTC. Its protein product is CASRLAGAGAGKNIQYF.

J is TRBJ1-4 and V is TRBV9; D is possibly TRBD1 (5 bases). The V end lost 4 bases, the J end lost 8 bases, and 18 bases lay between the germline ends. The CDR3 contains 15 residues. Per the germline V gene, CDR1 is SGDLS and CDR2 is YYNGEE. Here the CDR3 reads CASSPEGTRGEKLFF. In nucleotides, the CDR3 is TGTGCCAGCAGCCCAGAGGGGACCAGAGGAGAAAAACTGTTTTTT.